This T cell receptor beta chain comes out of a study of cytomegalovirus exposure and HLA in healthy donors. Study-level points and caveats: The majority of CMV-associated TCR beta chains were reported as apparently HLA-restricted in a later analysis. DRB1 showed the most TCR associations and HLA-C the fewest in a later analysis, as rates varied by HLA locus.

The V segment lost 0 bases and the J segment 3 bases; nucleotides outside the gene matches: 6. Germline V gene lookup returns CDR1 SQVTM and CDR2 ANQGSEA. This CDR3 comprises 17 residues. Details on this clone: Its specificity is not known.

The PCR contained 60 Vbeta and 13 Jbeta primers. Assay: immunoSEQ multiplex PCR; the TCRdb copy retains only in-frame clones and omits some. The sample lists nearly 300,000 clones; 86% were seen once. The chain has TRBV29-1 and TRBJ2-3, with TRBD2 matching 13 bases. The sample consisted of PBMCs. The receptor's source is a man aged 35 to 55 in good health and CMV-seropositive. The CDR3 DNA reads as TGCAGCGTTGAAGATACACTAGCGGGAGGGCCGACAGATACGCAGTATTTT. It codes for CSVEDTLAGGPTDTQYF.